This TCR beta chain comes out of a study of Ad26.COV2.S vaccination and SARS-CoV-2 variants. Looking at the study overall: Intramuscular Ad26.COV2.S doses were given once or twice, 56 days apart. The study's findings and limits: It was vaccine recipients, not placebo recipients, who had the higher spike-specific TCR breadth.

Treatment here: about 20 received Ad26.COV2.S at low or high dose, single or two shots; several received placebo; per-sample allocation not given. Sampling was performed 63 days after the first vaccine or placebo injection. The table lists this clone with a count of one. No antigen is known for it. The CDR3 contains 14 residues. The ends were cut back, 4 bases at V and 2 bases at J, with 12 bases in the middle. Per the germline V gene, CDR1 is SGHTA and CDR2 is FQGNSA. Sequencing was performed with immunoSEQ multiplex PCR; in TCRdb, only in-frame clones are kept and a portion is missing. This sample yields more than 400,000 clones, of which 92% are seen a single time; under 2% belongs to the top ten.

This TCR was recovered from a person aged 18-60 years who received the Ad26.COV2.S COVID-19 vaccine or a placebo. The material was peripheral blood, obtained in a trial of Ad26.COV2.S vaccine versus placebo. The chain has TRBV7-2 and TRBJ2-7, with D possibly being TRBD1 (6 bases). In DNA form, the CDR3 reads TGTGCCAGCAGCTCAAGGGACAAAGCCTACGAGCAGTACTTC. Its translation is CASSSRDKAYEQYF.